This T cell receptor (beta chain) comes out of a study of pediatric ulcerative colitis. Study-level information: Ulcerative colitis patients had pancolitis or left-sided colitis, with confirming histology. Study outcomes and limitations: Rectal repertoires separated controls, mild-moderate and acute severe colitis.

As concerns this clone: Its antigen is not known.

The ends were cut back, 0 bases at V and 4 bases at J, with 7 bases in the middle. The CDR3 extends over 14 amino acids. Per the germline V gene, CDR1 is SGHDT and CDR2 is YYEEEE. The method was immunoSEQ multiplex PCR; TCRdb's version includes in-frame clones alone and lacks a portion of them. The data contain around 64,000 clones, over 65% of them singletons. Sequencing was done on a sample of blood. The rearrangement joins TRBV5-6 to TRBJ2-2; D is undetermined. This clonotype originated in a boy aged 10-17 years with moderate ulcerative colitis. Written as DNA, the CDR3 is TGTGCCAGCAGCTTGGCAGTCTTCACCGGGGAGCTGTTTTTT. It yields the protein CASSLAVFTGELFF.